A selection of T cell receptor beta chains follows, all from one sample in a study of liver allograft versus peripheral blood T cells. Each CDR3 protein gets one entry after TCRdb re-called the reads with MiXCR. This sample has about 13,000 distinct CDR3 sequences, with 15% to 20% found just once. These receptors were collected from a human patient who had a liver transplant. Some T cells may arise from the graft donor. Each CDR3 is given with its conserved first and last residue. Fields, in order: CDR3 length, clone size, D gene, J gene, V gene, CDR3 protein, CDR3 DNA. D genes are given only for firm matches. Size values are once, few and many counts, or a class for expanded clones, and some rows have none.

14	few	-	TRBJ2-7	TRBV7-9	CASSHNRAPYEQYF	TGTGCCAGCAGCCACAACAGGGCCCCCTACGAGCAGTACTTC
14	medium-sized	TRBD1	TRBJ1-6	TRBV20-1	CSAREDRGNSPLHF	TGCAGTGCTAGAGAAGACAGGGGCAATTCACCCCTCCACTTT
13	many	TRBD1	TRBJ2-7	TRBV9	CASSALTGSEQYF	TGTGCCAGCAGCGCTCTGACAGGGTCCGAGCAGTACTTC
14	medium-sized	TRBD1	TRBJ2-1	TRBV18	CASSPQGQIGEQFF	TGTGCCAGCTCACCACAGGGACAGATCGGTGAGCAGTTCTTC
19	medium-sized	-	TRBJ2-6	TRBV18	CASSPKGGRVLSGANVLTF	TGTGCCAGCTCACCTAAGGGGGGGCGCGTTTTATCTGGGGCCAACGTCCTGACTTTC
14	medium-sized	TRBD2	TRBJ2-3	TRBV7-2	CASSLSGTTDTQYF	TGTGCCAGCAGCCTCTCCGGGACTACTGATACGCAGTATTTT
15	once	-	TRBJ2-3	TRBV20-1	CSAVPWTSPTDTQYF	TGCAGTGCAGTTCCCTGGACTTCCCCCACAGATACGCAGTATTTT
14	-	-	TRBJ1-5	TRBV18	CASSPGGRNQPQHF	TGTGCCAGCTCACCAGGGGGCCGCAATCAGCCCCAGCATTTT
13	medium-sized	-	TRBJ1-2	TRBV29-1	CSVLRQNYNGYTF	TGCAGCGTTTTACGACAGAACTACAATGGCTACACCTTC
12	-	-	TRBJ2-1	TRBV7-2	CASSLAGREQFF	TGTGCCAGCAGCTTAGCGGGGCGGGAGCAGTTCTTC
13	few	TRBD1	TRBJ1-1	TRBV20-1	CSARTGMNTEAFF	TGCAGTGCTAGGACAGGGATGAACACTGAAGCTTTCTTT
17	few	TRBD2	TRBJ2-2	TRBV28	CASSLGLAVRLTGELFF	TGTGCCAGCAGCCTTGGACTAGCGGTACGACTAACCGGGGAGCTGTTTTTT
12	many	-	TRBJ2-7	TRBV6-6	CASSYSRNEQYF	TGTGCCAGCAGTTACTCTCGTAACGAGCAGTACTTC
17	few	-	TRBJ2-6	TRBV12-3/TRBV12-4	CASSSTGPISGANVLTF	TGTGCCAGCAGTTCCACAGGTCCTATCTCTGGGGCCAACGTCCTGACTTTC
12	few	-	TRBJ1-2	TRBV20-1	CSPRYSPYGYTF	TGCAGTCCTAGATACAGCCCCTATGGCTACACCTTC
12	many	-	TRBJ2-3	TRBV7-2	CASSLDNRRRYF	TGTGCCAGCAGCTTAGATAACAGGCGAAGGTATTTT
15	-	-	TRBJ1-6	TRBV9	CASSVAGDGNSPLHF	TGTGCCAGCAGCGTAGCGGGGGACGGAAATTCACCCCTCCACTTT
17	-	TRBD2	TRBJ2-1	TRBV20-1	CSAKVLAGGPFDNEQFF	TGCAGTGCTAAGGTGTTAGCGGGAGGGCCGTTTGACAATGAGCAGTTCTTC
13	-	TRBD1	TRBJ1-5	TRBV30	CAWSQGANQPQHF	TGTGCCTGGAGTCAGGGGGCAAATCAGCCCCAGCATTTT
13	medium-sized	TRBD1	TRBJ2-7	TRBV29-1	CSVAGTGLGEQYF	TGCAGCGTTGCCGGGACAGGGCTTGGCGAGCAGTACTTC
16	medium-sized	TRBD2	TRBJ2-2	TRBV19	CAIPSGAGPNTGELFF	TGTGCCATACCTTCCGGAGCGGGGCCGAACACCGGGGAGCTGTTTTTT
14	-	-	TRBJ1-2	TRBV20-1	CSATRRNLNYGYTF	TGCAGTGCTACCCGGAGGAATCTTAACTATGGCTACACCTTC
13	medium-sized	-	TRBJ1-5	TRBV6-1	CASSENPNQPQHF	TGTGCCAGCAGTGAAAATCCCAATCAGCCCCAGCATTTT
14	many	-	TRBJ2-1	TRBV7-2	CASSLATAYNEQFF	TGTGCCAGCAGCTTAGCGACAGCCTACAATGAGCAGTTCTTC
14	-	TRBD2	TRBJ2-3	TRBV20-1	CSARGLAGVHTQYF	TGCAGTGCTAGGGGACTAGCGGGAGTCCATACGCAGTATTTT
14	medium-sized	TRBD1	TRBJ1-1	TRBV29-1	CSGHHRGQNTEAFF	TGCAGCGGGCATCACAGGGGGCAGAACACTGAAGCTTTCTTT
17	many	-	TRBJ2-7	TRBV6-5	CASSPRIVGAMGYEQYF	TGTGCCAGCAGTCCTCGAATCGTGGGGGCCATGGGCTACGAGCAGTACTTC
16	medium-sized	-	TRBJ1-5	TRBV18	CASSPPQGTRGQPQHF	TGTGCCAGCTCACCACCACAAGGGACAAGGGGCCAGCCCCAGCATTTT
14	few	-	TRBJ2-1	TRBV9	CASSVATPSNEQFF	TGTGCCAGCAGCGTAGCTACGCCCTCCAATGAGCAGTTCTTC
16	medium-sized	TRBD2	TRBJ2-7	TRBV18	CASSPTFLAGNYEQYF	TGTGCCAGCTCACCTACCTTCCTAGCGGGAAACTACGAGCAGTACTTC
12	many	-	TRBJ2-7	TRBV6-1	CASSEYSQGQYF	TGTGCCAGCAGTGAATATAGCCAGGGCCAGTACTTC
18	-	-	TRBJ1-5	TRBV28	CASSLPSRGTGGKQPQHF	TGTGCCAGCAGTCTCCCCTCTCGGGGGACCGGGGGCAAACAGCCCCAGCATTTT
14	few	-	TRBJ2-6	TRBV7-9	CASSLAAGANVLTF	TGTGCCAGCAGCTTAGCGGCCGGGGCCAACGTCCTGACTTTC
13	few	-	TRBJ1-2	TRBV12-3/TRBV12-4	CASRAGTEYGYTF	TGTGCCAGCAGAGCGGGGACGGAGTATGGCTACACCTTC
15	few	-	TRBJ1-4	TRBV19	CASSSTGLTNEKLFF	TGTGCCAGTAGTTCAACAGGGTTAACTAATGAAAAACTGTTTTTT
13	few	-	TRBJ1-3	TRBV30	CAWDRGTGNTIYF	TGTGCCTGGGACAGAGGGACTGGAAACACCATATATTTT
13	medium-sized	-	TRBJ1-1	TRBV29-1	CSVVRGLNTEAFF	TGCAGCGTTGTCAGAGGTCTGAACACTGAAGCTTTCTTT
17	few	TRBD1	TRBJ1-2	TRBV19	CASSHSLLDRGNYGYTF	TGTGCCAGTAGTCACTCCCTTTTGGACAGGGGAAACTATGGCTACACCTTC
14	few	TRBD2	TRBJ2-3	TRBV6-6	CASSGLAYWDTQYF	TGTGCCAGCAGCGGACTAGCGTATTGGGATACGCAGTATTTT
13	-	-	TRBJ1-1	TRBV28	CASIFGVNTEAFF	TGTGCCAGCATCTTTGGCGTGAACACTGAAGCTTTCTTT
15	medium-sized	-	TRBJ1-2	TRBV28	CASCASVAGYDGYTF	TGTGCCAGCTGTGCTTCTGTGGCAGGGTATGATGGCTACACCTTC
13	medium-sized	-	TRBJ2-1	TRBV28	CASGGPSYNEQFF	TGTGCCAGCGGGGGACCCTCCTACAATGAGCAGTTCTTC
16	medium-sized	TRBD2	TRBJ2-1	TRBV7-2	CASSSGLAGGPYEQFF	TGTGCCAGCAGCTCCGGACTAGCGGGAGGGCCATATGAGCAGTTCTTC
15	-	TRBD1	TRBJ1-4	TRBV9	CASSPAGQGGEKLFF	TGTGCCAGCAGCCCGGCGGGACAGGGGGGTGAAAAACTGTTTTTT
13	few	-	TRBJ2-2	TRBV20-1	CSALTVNTGELFF	TGCAGTGCCCTGACGGTGAACACCGGGGAGCTGTTTTTT
17	-	TRBD2	TRBJ2-3	TRBV7-9	CASSLAGPSGGTDTQYF	TGTGCCAGCAGCTTAGCTGGGCCTAGCGGGGGAACAGATACGCAGTATTTT
13	medium-sized	-	TRBJ1-2	TRBV19	CASSMDPNYGYTF	TGTGCCAGTAGTATGGACCCTAACTATGGCTACACCTTC
18	-	TRBD1	TRBJ1-2	TRBV9	CASSDRETGYPVGYGYTF	TGTGCCAGCAGTGATAGGGAGACAGGGTATCCTGTTGGGTATGGCTACACCTTC
15	many	-	TRBJ1-3	TRBV19	CASSISGSSGNTIYF	TGTGCCAGTAGTATCAGCGGGAGCTCTGGAAACACCATATATTTT
15	many	-	TRBJ1-5	TRBV19	CASTDEGGTGQPQHF	TGTGCCAGTACTGACGAAGGAGGCACCGGCCAGCCCCAGCATTTT
14	few	TRBD1	TRBJ2-7	TRBV28	CASSLTGSIYEQYF	TGTGCCAGCAGTTTGACAGGGTCGATCTACGAGCAGTACTTC
15	medium-sized	TRBD1	TRBJ2-2	TRBV6-5	CASSSPGGRTGELFF	TGTGCCAGCAGTTCGCCAGGGGGCCGCACCGGGGAGCTGTTTTTT
15	few	-	TRBJ2-7	TRBV28	CASSLAQGGSYEQYF	TGTGCCAGCAGCCTGGCGCAGGGGGGCTCCTACGAGCAGTACTTC